Listed below are T cell receptor beta chains from one sample, sequenced in a study of lymphopenia after photon versus proton radiotherapy. Some clones are missing from TCRdb's copy, which holds only in-frame ones; the method was immunoSEQ multiplex PCR. The data show tens of thousands of clones, roughly 87% seen once. Specimen: peripheral blood, collected from a patient treated with proton-based radiotherapy. These receptors came from an elderly man with esophageal cancer. Each CDR3 is given with its conserved first and last residue. Fields, in order: V gene, clone size, D gene, J gene, CDR3 protein, CDR3 DNA. The D gene is left open where the match is weak. The listing skips clone size in some rows; elsewhere it reads once, few, many or a size class.

TRBV5-8,-,TRBD1,TRBJ1-2,CASSLGTGFEYGYTF,TGTGCCAGCAGCTTGGGGACAGGGTTTGAGTATGGCTACACCTTC
TRBV7-3,-,-,TRBJ2-7,CASSSLRGLEQYF,TGTGCCAGCAGCTCCCTACGGGGCCTCGAGCAGTACTTC
TRBV6-1,-,-,TRBJ1-5,CASSESRAAGPQHF,TGTGCCAGCAGTGAATCGAGGGCCGCGGGGCCCCAGCATTTT
TRBV25-1,once,-,TRBJ2-3,CASSERRQGGSTDTQYF,TGTGCCAGCAGTGAACGGCGGCAGGGGGGTAGCACAGATACGCAGTATTTT
TRBV19,many,-,TRBJ2-7,CASSIMGDRSYEQYF,TGTGCCAGTAGTATTATGGGGGACCGCTCCTACGAGCAGTACTTC
TRBV6-1,-,-,TRBJ2-2,CASSPGGAGTGELFF,TGTGCCAGCAGCCCGGGCGGGGCGGGCACCGGGGAGCTGTTTTTT
TRBV23-1,-,-,TRBJ1-2,CASSPTPHLNYGYTF,TGCGCCAGCAGTCCCACCCCGCACCTTAACTATGGCTACACCTTC
TRBV6-5,-,-,TRBJ2-4,CASSYSWPGTKNIQYF,TGTGCCAGCAGTTACTCTTGGCCGGGAACCAAAAACATTCAGTACTTC
TRBV4-1,-,TRBD2,TRBJ2-1,CASSQGLAGGILNEQFF,TGCGCCAGCAGCCAAGGGCTAGCGGGAGGGATCCTGAATGAGCAGTTCTTC
TRBV6-5,-,TRBD1,TRBJ2-6,CAVQGAGANVLTF,TGTGCAGTCCAGGGGGCTGGGGCCAACGTCCTGACTTTC
TRBV7-2,-,-,TRBJ2-5,CASSLVLQGQETQYF,TGTGCCAGCAGCTTAGTTTTGCAGGGGCAGGAGACCCAGTACTTC
TRBV6-1,-,-,TRBJ1-2,CASSRPGGANYGYTF,TGTGCCAGCAGTAGGCCCGGGGGGGCTAACTATGGCTACACCTTC
TRBV5-1,-,TRBD2,TRBJ2-3,CASSSGLAGGDTQYF,TGCGCCAGCAGCTCGGGACTAGCGGGAGGAGATACGCAGTATTTT
TRBV6-5,-,TRBD1,TRBJ2-7,CASSYRDRNYEQYF,TGTGCCAGCAGTTACCGGGACAGGAACTACGAGCAGTACTTC
TRBV18,-,-,TRBJ1-1,CASSPTDTEAFF,TGTGCCAGCTCACCGACGGACACTGAAGCTTTCTTT
TRBV4-3,-,-,TRBJ2-7,CASSQDAVWSEQYF,TGCGCCAGCAGCCAAGATGCGGTTTGGAGCGAGCAGTACTTC
TRBV6-5,-,TRBD1,TRBJ1-2,CASSADRAPYGYTF,TGTGCCAGCAGCGCGGACAGGGCACCCTATGGCTACACCTTC
TRBV7-9,-,TRBD2,TRBJ2-7,CASSPGTSGTYEQYF,TGTGCCAGCAGCCCAGGGACTAGCGGGACCTACGAGCAGTACTTC
TRBV7-2,-,TRBD1,TRBJ1-2,CASSSRGTVGGYTF,TGTGCCAGCAGCTCACGGGGGACAGTGGGCGGCTACACCTTC
TRBV29-1,-,-,TRBJ2-3,CSVNRDTVPLTQYF,TGCAGCGTGAACCGGGACACCGTCCCTCTTACGCAGTATTTT
TRBV7-2,-,-,TRBJ1-1,CASSLLGTNTEAFF,TGTGCCAGCAGCTTACTGGGGACCAACACTGAAGCTTTCTTT
TRBV5-1,-,-,TRBJ2-2,CASSSSRTDTGELFF,TGCGCCAGCAGCTCGAGTCGGACAGACACCGGGGAGCTGTTTTTT
TRBV7-2,few,-,TRBJ1-2,CASSLATAPYGYTF,TGTGCCAGCAGCTTAGCGACGGCCCCCTATGGCTACACCTTC
TRBV27,-,TRBD1,TRBJ2-7,CASSALYRGEYEQYF,TGTGCCAGCAGTGCCCTCTACAGGGGGGAATACGAGCAGTACTTC
TRBV14,-,-,TRBJ2-5,CASSQDRGGLQETQYF,TGTGCCAGCAGCCAAGACCGCGGTGGTCTCCAAGAGACCCAGTACTTC
TRBV15,-,-,TRBJ2-2,CATSRDLVTGGNTGELFF,TGTGCCACCAGCAGAGATCTTGTAACCGGGGGGAACACCGGGGAGCTGTTTTTT
TRBV11-2,-,-,TRBJ2-2,CASSLRRLETGELFF,TGTGCCAGCAGCTTACGCAGGCTAGAGACCGGGGAGCTGTTTTTT
TRBV14,once,-,TRBJ2-3,CASSRWLLVSDTQYF,TGTGCCAGCAGCCGATGGCTGCTAGTTTCAGATACGCAGTATTTT
TRBV11-2,-,TRBD1,TRBJ1-6,CASSFGQGVLSPLHF,TGTGCCAGCAGCTTCGGACAGGGGGTATTGTCACCCCTCCACTTT
TRBV6-5,-,-,TRBJ1-3,CASSNRALRGNTIYF,TGTGCCAGCAGCAACAGGGCGCTACGAGGAAACACCATATATTTT
TRBV5-1,-,-,TRBJ1-6,CASSLGQDNSPLHF,TGCGCCAGCAGCTTGGGACAGGATAATTCACCCCTCCACTTT
TRBV9,once,-,TRBJ2-2,CASSRGGANTGELFF,TGTGCCAGCAGCCGAGGAGGCGCGAACACCGGGGAGCTGTTTTTT
TRBV5-5,-,-,TRBJ2-3,CASSFVPGSYTDTQYF,TGTGCCAGCAGCTTCGTTCCGGGGTCATACACAGATACGCAGTATTTT
TRBV28,few,-,TRBJ1-5,CASSPSGEGGNQPQHF,TGTGCCAGCAGTCCCTCAGGAGAGGGCGGCAATCAGCCCCAGCATTTT
TRBV7-9,few,TRBD1,TRBJ1-1,CASSHPPRQGGTEAFF,TGTGCCAGCAGCCACCCCCCCCGACAGGGTGGCACTGAAGCTTTCTTT
TRBV7-2,once,TRBD2,TRBJ2-7,CASSLGKPAGGPYEQYF,TGTGCCAGCAGCTTAGGGAAACCAGCGGGAGGGCCCTACGAGCAGTACTTC
TRBV5-6,-,-,TRBJ1-2,CASRRGLDRLNYGYTF,TGTGCCAGCAGGCGGGGCCTTGACAGGCTTAACTATGGCTACACCTTC
TRBV7-2,-,-,TRBJ2-1,CASSLAPEGGRGQFF,TGTGCCAGCAGCTTAGCCCCCGAGGGGGGAAGGGGGCAGTTCTTC
TRBV14,-,TRBD2,TRBJ2-1,CASSPGLAGAGQFF,TGTGCCAGCAGCCCGGGACTAGCGGGAGCTGGACAGTTCTTC
TRBV5-1,once,TRBD1,TRBJ2-7,CASSPRQGVYEQYF,TGCGCCAGCAGCCCACGGCAGGGGGTGTACGAGCAGTACTTC
TRBV7-8,-,-,TRBJ2-2,CASSYHQVSGELFF,TGTGCCAGCAGCTACCACCAGGTCTCCGGGGAGCTGTTTTTT
TRBV5-1,-,-,TRBJ1-2,CASSLAPRDYYGYTF,TGCGCCAGCAGCTTGGCCCCAAGAGATTACTATGGCTACACCTTC
TRBV2,-,-,TRBJ2-6,CASEGRSGANVLTF,TGTGCCAGCGAAGGACGGTCTGGGGCCAACGTCCTGACTTTC
TRBV2,-,-,TRBJ1-6,CASSAGSQNSPLHF,TGTGCCAGCAGTGCGGGCAGCCAGAATTCACCCCTCCACTTT